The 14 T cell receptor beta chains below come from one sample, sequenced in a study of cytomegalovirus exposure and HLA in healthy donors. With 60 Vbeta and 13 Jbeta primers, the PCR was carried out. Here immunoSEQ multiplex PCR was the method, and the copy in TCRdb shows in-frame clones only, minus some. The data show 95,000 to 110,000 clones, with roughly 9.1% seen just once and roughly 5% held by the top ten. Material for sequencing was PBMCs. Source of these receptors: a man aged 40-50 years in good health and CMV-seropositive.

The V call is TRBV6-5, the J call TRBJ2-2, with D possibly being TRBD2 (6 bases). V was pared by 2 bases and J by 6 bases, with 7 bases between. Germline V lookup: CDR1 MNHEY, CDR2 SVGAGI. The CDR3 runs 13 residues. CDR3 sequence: CASSYGEAGELFF. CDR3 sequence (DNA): TGTGCCAGCAGTTACGGGGAGGCCGGGGAGCTGTTTTTT.

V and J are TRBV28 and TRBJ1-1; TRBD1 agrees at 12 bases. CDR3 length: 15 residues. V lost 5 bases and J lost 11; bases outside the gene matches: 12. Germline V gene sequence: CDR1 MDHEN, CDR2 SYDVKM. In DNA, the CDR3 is TGTGCCAGCAGTCCTACCGGGACAGGGGGCATCAGGGCTTTCTTT. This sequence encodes CASSPTGTGGIRAFF. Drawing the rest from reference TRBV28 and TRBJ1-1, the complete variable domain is DVKVTQSSRYLVKRTGEKVFLECVQDMDHENMFWYRQDPGLGLRLIYFSYDVKMKEKGDIPEGYSVSREKKERFSLILESASTNQTSMYLCASSPTGTGGIRAFFGQGTRLTVV.

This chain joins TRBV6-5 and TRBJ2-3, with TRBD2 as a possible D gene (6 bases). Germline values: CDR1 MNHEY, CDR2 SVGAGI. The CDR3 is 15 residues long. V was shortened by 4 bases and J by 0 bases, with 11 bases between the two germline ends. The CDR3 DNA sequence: TGTGCCAGCAGTTTTAGCGGAGGAAGCACAGATACGCAGTATTTT. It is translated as CASSFSGGSTDTQYF.

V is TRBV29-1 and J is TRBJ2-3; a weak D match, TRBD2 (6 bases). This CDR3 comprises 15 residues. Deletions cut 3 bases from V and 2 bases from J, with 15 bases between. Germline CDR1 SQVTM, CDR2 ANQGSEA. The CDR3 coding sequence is TGCAGCGTTGATGGGGCGGGGCGGCTCACAGATACGCAGTATTTT. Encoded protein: CSVDGAGRLTDTQYF.

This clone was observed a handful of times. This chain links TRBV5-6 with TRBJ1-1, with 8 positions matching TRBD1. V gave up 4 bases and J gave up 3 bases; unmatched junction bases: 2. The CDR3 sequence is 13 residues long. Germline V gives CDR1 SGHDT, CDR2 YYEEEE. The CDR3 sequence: CASSPDRDTEAFF. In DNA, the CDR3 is TGTGCCAGCAGCCCGGACAGGGACACTGAAGCTTTCTTT.

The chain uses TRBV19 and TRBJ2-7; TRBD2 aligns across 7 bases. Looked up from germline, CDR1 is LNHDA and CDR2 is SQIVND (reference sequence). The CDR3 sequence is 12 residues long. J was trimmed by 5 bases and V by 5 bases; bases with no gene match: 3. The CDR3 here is CASSGRADEQYF. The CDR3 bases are TGTGCCAGTAGTGGGAGGGCTGACGAGCAGTACTTC.

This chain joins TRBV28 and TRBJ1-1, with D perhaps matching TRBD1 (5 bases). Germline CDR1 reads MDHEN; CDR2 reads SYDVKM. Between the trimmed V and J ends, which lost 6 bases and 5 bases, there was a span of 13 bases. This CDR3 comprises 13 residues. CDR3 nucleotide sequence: TGTGCCAGCAGACTCGGGGGAGGGACTGAAGCTTTCTTT. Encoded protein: CASRLGGGTEAFF.

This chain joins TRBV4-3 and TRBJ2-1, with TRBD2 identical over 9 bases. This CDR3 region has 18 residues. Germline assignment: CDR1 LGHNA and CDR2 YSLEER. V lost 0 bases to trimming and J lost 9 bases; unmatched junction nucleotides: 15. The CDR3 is CASSQDEAGLAGEFEQFF. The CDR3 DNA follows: TGCGCCAGCAGCCAAGATGAGGCGGGGTTAGCGGGAGAGTTTGAGCAGTTCTTC.

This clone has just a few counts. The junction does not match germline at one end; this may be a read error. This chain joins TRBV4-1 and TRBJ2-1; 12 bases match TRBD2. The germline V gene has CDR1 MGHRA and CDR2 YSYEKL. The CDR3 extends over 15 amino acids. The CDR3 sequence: CASGQTSGRGNEQFF. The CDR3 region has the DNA TGCGCCAGCGGCCAGACTAGCGGGAGAGGAAATGAGCAGTTCTTC.

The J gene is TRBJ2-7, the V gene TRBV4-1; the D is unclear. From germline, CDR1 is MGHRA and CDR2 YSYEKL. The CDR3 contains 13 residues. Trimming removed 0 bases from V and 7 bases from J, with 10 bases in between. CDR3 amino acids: CASSQDPGREQYF. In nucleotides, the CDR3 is TGCGCCAGCAGCCAAGATCCAGGCCGGGAGCAGTACTTC.

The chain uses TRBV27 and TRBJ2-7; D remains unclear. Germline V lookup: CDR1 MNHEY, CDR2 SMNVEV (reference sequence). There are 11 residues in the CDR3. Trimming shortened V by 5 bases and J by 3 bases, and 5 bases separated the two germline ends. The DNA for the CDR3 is TGTGCCAGCAGTCTCCTCTACGAGCAGTACTTC. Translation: CASSLLYEQYF.

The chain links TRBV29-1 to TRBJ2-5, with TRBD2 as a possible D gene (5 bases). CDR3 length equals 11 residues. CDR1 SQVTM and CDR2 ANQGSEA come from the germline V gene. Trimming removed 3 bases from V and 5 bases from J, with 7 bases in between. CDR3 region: CSVEEVETQYF. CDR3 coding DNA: TGCAGCGTTGAGGAGGTGGAGACCCAGTACTTC.

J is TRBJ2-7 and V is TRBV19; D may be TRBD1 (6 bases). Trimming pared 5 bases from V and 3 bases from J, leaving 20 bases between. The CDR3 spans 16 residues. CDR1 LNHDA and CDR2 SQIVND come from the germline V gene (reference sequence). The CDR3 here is CASSAFLGRGLYEQYF. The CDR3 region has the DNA TGTGCCAGTAGTGCCTTTTTGGGCAGGGGTCTCTACGAGCAGTACTTC.

The CDR3 protein is CASSQDRQGRETQYF. Here the CDR3 DNA reads TGTGCCAGCAGCCAAGATCGTCAGGGCCGGGAGACCCAGTACTTC. The V and J genes are TRBV4-2 and TRBJ2-5; maybe TRBD1 (5 bases). Germline CDR1 reads LGHNA; CDR2 reads YNFKEQ. The CDR3 is 15 residues long. Trimming removed 0 bases at V and 5 bases at J, with 13 bases between.